This is a list of T cell receptor beta chains from one sample in a study of technical replicates of blood from several donors. Here immunoSEQ multiplex PCR was the method, and the copy in TCRdb shows in-frame clones only, minus some. This table has fewer than 110,000 clones, nearly 96% appearing once. The sequenced sample consisted of T cells isolated from PBMCs. The receptor source for this set is a human donor in good health. Each CDR3 is given with its conserved first and last residue. The order of the fields is J gene, clone size, D gene, V gene, CDR3 DNA, CDR3 protein. A D gene is named only where the DNA matches it firmly. Size tells how often a clone was seen (once, few, many) or the class of an expanded clone, and some rows leave it out.

TRBJ2-1 . . TRBV18 TGTGCCAGCTCCCGGGGAAATGAGCAGTTCTTC CASSRGNEQFF
TRBJ1-1 few . TRBV4-1 TGCGCCAGCAGCCAAGACGACACGAACACTGAAGCTTTCTTT CASSQDDTNTEAFF
TRBJ2-6 . . TRBV6-4 TGTGCCAGCAGTGAGGGCAACTCTGGGGCCAACGTCCTGACTTTC CASSEGNSGANVLTF
TRBJ2-7 . . TRBV6-5 TGTGCCAGCAGTTACAACAGAGCCTACGAGCAGTACTTC CASSYNRAYEQYF
TRBJ2-5 . TRBD1 TRBV9 TGTGCCAGCAGGGGACAGGGGATGCGGGAGACCCAGTACTTC CASRGQGMRETQYF
TRBJ2-7 . . TRBV27 TGTGCCAGCAGTTTATCGTGGGGACACCTCTACGAGCAGTACTTC CASSLSWGHLYEQYF
TRBJ1-1 . . TRBV11-2 TGTGCCAGCAGCTCCCGACCCTCCTCGGAGGGGAACACTGAAGCTTTCTTT CASSSRPSSEGNTEAFF
TRBJ2-3 once TRBD1 TRBV19 TGTGCCAGTAGTCTCTCCGGGACAGGGGGCACAGATACGCAGTATTTT CASSLSGTGGTDTQYF
TRBJ2-7 . TRBD2 TRBV6-5 TGTGCCAGCAGAATTACTAGCGGGAGTTACGAGCAGTACTTC CASRITSGSYEQYF
TRBJ2-1 . TRBD2 TRBV9 TGTGCCAGCAGCGCCCAACTAGCGGGAGAGTCCCCCTACAATGAGCAGTTCTTC CASSAQLAGESPYNEQFF
TRBJ2-7 . TRBD1 TRBV6-1 TGTGCCAGTGCTCCCGGGACAGGGGATTACGAGCAGTACTTC CASAPGTGDYEQYF
TRBJ2-1 . . TRBV29-1 TGCAGCAGGCGCGGGGCCTACAATGAGCAGTTCTTC CSRRGAYNEQFF
TRBJ2-7 . TRBD2 TRBV28 TGTGCCATCCAGAGTACGGCGGGAGGCCTACGCTACGAGCAGTACTTC CAIQSTAGGLRYEQYF
TRBJ1-1 few . TRBV10-3 TGTGCCATCAACCGGGATTTGAACACTGAAGCTTTCTTT CAINRDLNTEAFF
TRBJ2-1 . TRBD2 TRBV14 TGTGCCAGCAGCCAACCCGGGACTAGGAACAATGAGCAGTTCTTC CASSQPGTRNNEQFF
TRBJ2-2 . TRBD2 TRBV19 TGTGCCAGTAGTAGGGGACTAGCGGGAGGGCGTCCCGGGGAGCTGTTTTTT CASSRGLAGGRPGELFF
TRBJ1-4 . . TRBV9 TGTGCCAGCAGCGCCGAGACAGGAAAACTGTTTTTT CASSAETGKLFF
TRBJ1-5 . TRBD1 TRBV25-1 TGTGCCAGCAGTTGGGGGACAGGGGTTTGGCCCCAGCATTTT CASSWGTGVWPQHF
TRBJ1-1 . TRBD1 TRBV5-1 TGCGCCAGCAGCGGACAGGGAATTGGGCTGAACACTGAAGCTTTCTTT CASSGQGIGLNTEAFF
TRBJ2-3 once . TRBV5-8 TGTGCCAGCAGCTTCCTTTTTATAGATACGCAGTATTTT CASSFLFIDTQYF
TRBJ2-2 once TRBD2 TRBV19 TGTGCCAGTGGGAGTACGGGGGGTTTCACCGGGGAGCTGTTTTTT CASGSTGGFTGELFF
TRBJ2-1 . . TRBV29-1 TGCAGCGTTGAAGACGGAGACGCAAGCTCCTACAATGAGCAGTTCTTC CSVEDGDASSYNEQFF
TRBJ2-3 . . TRBV25-1 TGTGCCAGCAGTAATCAGGGGCAAGATACGCAGTATTTT CASSNQGQDTQYF
TRBJ2-2 . TRBD1 TRBV7-6 TGTGCCAGCAGCCAGAAAAACTCCGGGACAGTAAATGGCGGGGAGCTGTTTTTT CASSQKNSGTVNGGELFF
TRBJ1-2 . TRBD1 TRBV11-2 TGTGCCAGCAGTGGGGGACAGGGGGATGGCTACACCTTC CASSGGQGDGYTF